One sample yielded the 24 T cell receptor beta chains listed below, sequenced in a study of control samples from healthy donors and cancer patients. Produced via immunoSEQ multiplex PCR; TCRdb's table is partial and in-frame only. The profile shows some 150,000 clones, about nine tenths of them singletons. The sequenced sample consisted of blood. These receptors all come from a woman in her twenties or thirties in good health.

This clone was seen more than once but under ten times. Other DNA sequences in the same sample also yield this CDR3. CDR3 loop: CASSSGDTGELFF. CDR3 bases: TGTGCCAGCTCTAGCGGAGACACCGGGGAGCTGTTTTTT. V is TRBV6-4 and J is TRBJ2-2, with TRBD2 matching over 7 bases. This CDR3 region has 13 residues. The V gene end was trimmed by 8 bases and the J gene end by 3 bases; junction bases not matched to a gene: 3. From germline, CDR1 is MRHNA and CDR2 SNTAGT.

Notes on this clone: Different DNA sequences within this sample yield the same CDR3. The J gene is TRBJ1-1, the V gene TRBV5-1, with a tentative D call TRBD1 (5 bases). Per the germline V gene, CDR1 is SGHRS and CDR2 is YFSETQ. V shed 4 bases and J shed 1 base, with 8 bases lying between them. The CDR3 contains 13 residues. CDR3 residues: CASSRQGNTEAFF. The CDR3 DNA is TGCGCCAGCAGCCGTCAGGGGAACACTGAAGCTTTCTTT.

The chain links TRBV4-3 to TRBJ2-1; D perhaps matches TRBD2 (5 bases). Germline V gives CDR1 LGHNA, CDR2 YSLEER. The germline V and J ends were trimmed by 4 bases and 5 bases, with 15 bases remaining between them. The CDR3 loop spans 15 amino acids. The CDR3, as DNA: TGCGCCAGCAGCCCCTCACTAGGGCGGGACAATGAGCAGTTCTTC. Protein: CASSPSLGRDNEQFF.

In DNA, the CDR3 is TGTGCCAGCAGCTTAGCGAGGACAGGCCACTCTGGGGCCAACGTCCTGACTTTC. It codes for CASSLARTGHSGANVLTF. The chain links TRBV7-2 to TRBJ2-6; 7 bases line up with TRBD1. V was clipped by 0 bases and J by 0 bases; unmatched bases: 5. The CDR3 is 18 amino acids. Germline V gene data show CDR1 as SGHTA and CDR2 as FQGNSA. Full variable domain (remainder filled in from reference TRBV7-2 and TRBJ2-6): GAGVSQSPSNKVTEKGKDVELRCDPISGHTALYWYRQSLGQGLEFLIYFQGNSAPDKSGLPSDRFSAERTGGSVSTLTIQRTQQEDSAVYLCASSLARTGHSGANVLTFGAGSRLTVL.

The chain carries TRBV28 and TRBJ1-2; TRBD1 aligns across 7 bases. This CDR3 comprises 13 residues. Trimming cost V 4 bases and J 5 bases; bases outside gene matches: 4. Looked up from germline, CDR1 is MDHEN and CDR2 is SYDVKM. Here the CDR3 reads CASSSAQGYGYTF. CDR3 in DNA: TGTGCCAGCAGTTCGGCACAGGGGTATGGCTACACCTTC.

V usage is TRBV4-3 and J usage is TRBJ1-4; TRBD1 aligns across 8 bases. Looked up from germline, CDR1 is LGHNA and CDR2 is YSLEER. The trim removed 1 base at V and 10 bases at J, leaving 8 bases unmatched. The CDR3 has 15 amino acids. The chain's CDR3 is CASSQVGGTGGKLFF. In DNA form, the CDR3 reads TGCGCCAGCAGCCAAGTTGGGGGGACAGGCGGAAAACTGTTTTTT.

The chain recombines TRBV25-1 with TRBJ2-1; D is ambiguous. Germline CDR1 MGHDK, CDR2 SYGVNS. V was trimmed by 4 bases and J by 3 bases, leaving 4 bases between them. CDR3 length equals 12 residues. The CDR3 sequence is CASSGNYNEQFF. CDR3 DNA: TGTGCCAGCAGTGGGAACTACAATGAGCAGTTCTTC. Together with reference TRBV25-1 and TRBJ2-1, the CDR3 gives the full variable domain: EADIYQTPRYLVIGTGKKITLECSQTMGHDKMYWYQQDPGMELHLIHYSYGVNSTEKGDLSSESTVSRIRTEHFPLTLESARPSHTSQYLCASSGNYNEQFFGPGTRLTVL.

The CDR3, as DNA: TGTGCCAGCAGCTTATTGGGACTAGCGGGGAGAGTTAAAAACATTCAGTACTTC. It translates to CASSLLGLAGRVKNIQYF. The rearrangement links TRBV7-2 to TRBJ2-4, with TRBD2 matching over 13 bases. With V trimmed by 2 bases and J by 4 bases, 8 bases remained unmatched. The CDR3 length is 18 residues. The germline gives CDR1 SGHTA, CDR2 FQGNSA. Combining the CDR3 with reference TRBV7-2 and TRBJ2-4 gives the whole variable domain GAGVSQSPSNKVTEKGKDVELRCDPISGHTALYWYRQSLGQGLEFLIYFQGNSAPDKSGLPSDRFSAERTGGSVSTLTIQRTQQEDSAVYLCASSLLGLAGRVKNIQYFGAGTRLSVL.

The gene calls are TRBV18 and TRBJ2-1, with no clear D. There are 13 residues in the CDR3. Germline-derived CDR1 and CDR2 are KGHSH and LQKENI. The V end lost 2 bases, the J end lost 5 bases, and 7 bases lay between the germline ends. CDR3 sequence reads: CASSPGINNEQFF. The CDR3 coding sequence is TGTGCCAGCTCACCAGGGATAAACAATGAGCAGTTCTTC. Based on the CDR3 plus reference TRBV18 and TRBJ2-1, the full variable domain is NAGVMQNPRHLVRRRGQEARLRCSPMKGHSHVYWYRQLPEEGLKFMVYLQKENIIDESGMPKERFSAEFPKEGPSILRIQQVVRGDSAAYFCASSPGINNEQFFGPGTRLTVL.

This rearrangement joins TRBV19 to TRBJ2-2; no clear D gene. The CDR3 runs to 13 residues. V dropped 3 bases and J dropped 1 base, with 3 bases sitting between them. Germline CDR1 and CDR2: LNHDA and SQIVND (reference sequence). CDR3 nucleotides: TGTGCCAGTAGTATCGGGAACACCGGGGAGCTGTTTTTT. This sequence encodes CASSIGNTGELFF.

The CDR3 DNA reads as TGTGCCAGCAGAAACGACAGGGGGCAATACAATGAGCAGTTCTTC. Protein: CASRNDRGQYNEQFF. The chain carries TRBV6-5 and TRBJ2-1, with 10 bases that match TRBD1. V was clipped by 6 bases and J by 4 bases; unmatched bases: 6. The CDR3 covers 15 residues. CDR1 is MNHEY and CDR2 is SVGAGI in the germline V gene.

A single count supports this clone. This sequence joins TRBV9 and TRBJ1-4; 7 bases fit TRBD1. Germline loops: CDR1 SGDLS, CDR2 YYNGEE. The CDR3 sequence is 14 residues long. V lost 2 bases to trimming and J lost 3 bases; unmatched junction nucleotides: 1. CDR3 residues: CASSVGQPNEKLFF. The CDR3 nucleotides are TGTGCCAGCAGCGTGGGACAGCCTAATGAAAAACTGTTTTTT.

V usage is TRBV19 and J usage is TRBJ2-5, with D maybe TRBD1 (6 bases). In germline, CDR1 is LNHDA, CDR2 SQIVND (reference sequence). With 1 base removed from V and 0 bases from J, the gap between germline ends came to 9 bases. This CDR3 contains 15 residues. The CDR3 protein is CASSIGRTDQETQYF. In DNA form, the CDR3 reads TGTGCCAGTAGTATAGGCAGGACAGACCAAGAGACCCAGTACTTC.

The rearrangement links TRBV4-1 to TRBJ1-6, with D possibly matching TRBD1 (6 bases). The germline V and J ends were trimmed by 0 bases and 1 base, with 13 bases remaining between them. This CDR3 comprises 18 residues. From germline, CDR1 is MGHRA and CDR2 YSYEKL. The CDR3 coding sequence is TGCGCCAGCAGCCAAGATTTGGGGGGCAGGTCCTATAATTCACCCCTCCACTTT. Amino acid sequence: CASSQDLGGRSYNSPLHF.

The chain has TRBV6-5 and TRBJ2-2, with 11 nucleotides matching TRBD1. The CDR3 loop spans 15 amino acids. The germline CDR1 and CDR2 sequences are MNHEY and SVGAGI. The junction had 6 bases not matched to a gene; V was cut back by 7 bases and J by 5 bases. The CDR3 protein is CASNRDRGGTGELFF. The CDR3 nucleotides are TGTGCCAGCAACCGGGACAGGGGGGGAACCGGGGAGCTGTTTTTT.

DNA of the CDR3: TGTGCCAGCAGCCAAGAAGAAGGGGGCGGAGGGGAGCTGTTTTTT. Amino acid sequence: CASSQEEGGGGELFF. The rearrangement joins TRBV4-2 to TRBJ2-2, with TRBD1 identical over 7 bases. The CDR3 totals 15 residues. The V and J ends lost 0 bases and 8 bases, in that order; junction bases with no gene match: 6. In germline, CDR1 is LGHNA, CDR2 YNFKEQ.

CDR3 DNA sequence: TGTGCCAGTAGTATAGCGGGACAGGGGCAAACCCAGTACTTC. Its translation is CASSIAGQGQTQYF. The chain employs TRBV19 and TRBJ2-5, with 10 bases that match TRBD1. CDR1 is LNHDA and CDR2 is SQIVND in the germline V gene (reference sequence). V was clipped by 1 base and J by 8 bases; unmatched bases: 4. The length of the CDR3 is 14 residues.

This clone has just one count. This chain joins TRBV5-4 and TRBJ2-4; TRBD1 or TRBD2 may be the D gene (5 bases each). The CDR3 is 16 residues long. V lost 2 bases and J lost 0, with 12 bases in between. The V gene's germline CDR1 is SGHNT and CDR2 YYREEE (reference sequence). In nucleotides, the CDR3 is TGTGCCAGCAGCTTCTACTCGGGGCTAGCCAAAAACATTCAGTACTTC. It yields the protein CASSFYSGLAKNIQYF.

The chain recombines TRBV3-1 (or the pseudogene TRBV3-2) with TRBJ2-1; the match to TRBD2 covers 15 bases. In germline, CDR1 is LGHDT, CDR2 YNNKEL (reference sequence). The CDR3 covers 16 residues. J was trimmed by 9 bases and V by 1 base; bases with no gene match: 4. This CDR3 is CASSQVGLAGGGEQFF. In nucleotides, the CDR3 is TGTGCCAGCAGCCAAGTCGGACTAGCGGGAGGGGGTGAGCAGTTCTTC.

This clone was counted between two and nine times. The gene calls are TRBV4-2 and TRBJ2-3; 9 bases map to TRBD2. The junction had 5 bases not matched to a gene; V was cut back by 1 base and J by 6 bases. The CDR3 has 15 amino acids. Looked up from germline, CDR1 is LGHNA and CDR2 is YNFKEQ. The CDR3 sequence: CASSQAASGADTQYF. The CDR3 DNA sequence: TGTGCCAGCAGCCAAGCCGCTAGCGGGGCCGATACGCAGTATTTT.

The V call is TRBV7-9, the J call TRBJ2-1; 14 bases are a match to TRBD2. The length of the CDR3 is 19 residues. CDR1 is SEHNR and CDR2 is FQNEAQ in the germline V gene (reference sequence). Unmatched junction bases numbered 4, after V lost 0 bases and J lost 0 bases. The CDR3 spells CASSLARGTSGSSYNEQFF. CDR3 sequence (DNA): TGTGCCAGCAGCTTAGCGAGGGGGACTAGCGGGAGCTCCTACAATGAGCAGTTCTTC. Filled out from reference TRBV7-9 and TRBJ2-1, the complete variable domain reads DTGVSQNPRHKITKRGQNVTFRCDPISEHNRLYWYRQTLGQGPEFLTYFQNEAQLEKSRLLSDRFSAERPKGSFSTLEIQRTEQGDSAMYLCASSLARGTSGSSYNEQFFGPGTRLTVL.

The J gene is TRBJ1-5, the V gene TRBV4-1; unclear D gene. The germline CDR1 and CDR2 sequences are MGHRA and YSYEKL. CDR3 length: 13 residues. Trimming pared 3 bases from V and 5 bases from J, leaving 8 bases between. CDR3: CASSQGSDQPQHF. CDR3 in DNA: TGCGCCAGCAGCCAGGGGTCGGATCAGCCCCAGCATTTT.

This CDR3 reads CASSQDLNQPQHF. The CDR3 region has the DNA TGCGCCAGCAGCCAAGATCTGAATCAGCCCCAGCATTTT. The rearrangement uses TRBV4-1 and TRBJ1-5; no definite D call. The germline CDR1 and CDR2 sequences are MGHRA and YSYEKL. The CDR3 length is 13 residues. The V gene lost 0 bases and the J gene lost 4 bases, with 4 bases spanning the gap.

This chain links TRBV28 with TRBJ1-1; D is perhaps TRBD1 (5 bases). V lost 9 bases and J 1 base, leaving 6 bases between the germline ends. In germline, CDR1 is MDHEN, CDR2 SYDVKM. This CDR3 is built from 11 residues. The CDR3 spells CASGGNTEAFF. The CDR3, as DNA: TGTGCCAGTGGGGGGAACACTGAAGCTTTCTTT. The full variable domain, in which reference TRBV28 and TRBJ1-1 provide the parts outside the CDR3, is DVKVTQSSRYLVKRTGEKVFLECVQDMDHENMFWYRQDPGLGLRLIYFSYDVKMKEKGDIPEGYSVSREKKERFSLILESASTNQTSMYLCASGGNTEAFFGQGTRLTVV.